The 23 T cell receptor beta chains reported below all come from one sample, sequenced in a study of blood T cell repertoires in COVID-19. The protocol was immunoSEQ multiplex PCR, while the TCRdb copy is restricted to in-frame clones and leaves out a portion. This table holds roughly 250,000 clones, less than 85% found once. Source material: peripheral blood. The receptors shown here come from a woman of 80 years or more with active or convalescent COVID-19.

This clone was recorded a few times. The V call is TRBV19, the J call TRBJ1-5; D not certain. Germline V gene data show CDR1 as LNHDA and CDR2 as SQIVND (reference sequence). V gave up 6 bases and J gave up 8 bases, with 17 bases separating them. This CDR3 comprises 14 residues. In DNA, the CDR3 is TGTGCCAGTAGCCAGCGGGCAAAATCAGAGCCCCAGCATTTT. This codes for CASSQRAKSEPQHF.

The J gene is TRBJ2-5, the V gene TRBV5-8, with 11 bases that match TRBD2. Germline CDR1 SGHTS, CDR2 YDEGEE. The CDR3 contains 17 residues. The V segment lost 0 bases and the J segment 2 bases; nucleotides outside the gene matches: 6. The CDR3 bases are TGTGCCAGCAGCTTGGGACTAGCGGGGACCCTACAAGAGACCCAGTACTTC. Protein sequence: CASSLGLAGTLQETQYF.

This clone was seen more than once but under ten times. The chain has TRBV7-2 and TRBJ2-2; 9 bases align to TRBD2. Germline V gene data show CDR1 as SGHTA and CDR2 as FQGNSA. This CDR3 has 15 amino acids. With V trimmed by 1 base and J by 6 bases, 3 bases remained unmatched. CDR3 region: CASSLGSGGAGELFF. CDR3 sequence (DNA): TGTGCCAGCAGCTTAGGTAGCGGGGGAGCCGGGGAGCTGTTTTTT.

The chain carries TRBV7-2 and TRBJ1-2; 7 bases match TRBD1. V gave up 5 bases and J gave up 7 bases; unmatched junction bases: 7. Per the germline V gene, CDR1 is SGHTA and CDR2 is FQGNSA. The CDR3 length is 13 residues. This CDR3 is CASSVAGGRGYTF. The CDR3 DNA is TGTGCCAGCAGCGTGGCAGGGGGACGTGGCTACACCTTC.

The chain couples TRBV3-1 (or the pseudogene TRBV3-2) to TRBJ2-5; D is uncertain. Germline lookup yields CDR1 LGHDT and CDR2 YNNKEL (reference sequence). The CDR3 is made up of 13 amino acids. V was pared by 4 bases and J by 1 base, with 7 bases between. The CDR3 sequence: CASSRVVQETQYF. The CDR3 coding sequence is TGTGCCAGCAGCCGAGTGGTCCAAGAGACCCAGTACTTC.

The chain uses TRBV7-2 and TRBJ1-2, with 8 bases aligning to TRBD1. Germline-derived CDR1 and CDR2 are SGHTA and FQGNSA. CDR3 length: 14 residues. J gave up 4 bases and V 5 bases, and 6 bases lay outside the gene matches. CDR3 in DNA: TGTGCCAGCAGCCCAGACAGGGGTGGCTATGGCTACACCTTC. Its protein product is CASSPDRGGYGYTF.

In its sample, this clone was seen once. This chain uses TRBV4-1 with TRBJ2-3; TRBD2 agrees at 7 bases. The CDR3 totals 17 residues. Germline CDR1 reads MGHRA; CDR2 reads YSYEKL. J was trimmed by 4 bases and V by 0 bases; bases with no gene match: 10. The CDR3 reads CASSQDYGGRGADTQYF. As DNA, the CDR3 is TGCGCCAGCAGCCAAGATTACGGCGGGAGAGGGGCAGATACGCAGTATTTT.

V and J are TRBV5-1 and TRBJ1-2, with 9 bases identical to TRBD1. V lost 4 bases and J lost 1; bases outside the gene matches: 5. This CDR3 spans 15 amino acids. Germline V gene data show CDR1 as SGHRS and CDR2 as YFSETQ. Here the CDR3 DNA reads TGCGCCAGCAGCAAACAGGGGGCCCATAACTATGGCTACACCTTC. Translating it yields CASSKQGAHNYGYTF.

This clone was recorded once. The rearrangement links TRBV11-3 to TRBJ2-2; D might be TRBD2 (5 bases). Germline lookup yields CDR1 SGHNT and CDR2 YENEEA. This CDR3 comprises 16 residues. V was clipped by 5 bases and J by 0 bases, with 13 bases between them. The CDR3 coding sequence is TGTGCCAGCAGCCATGGAGGTACCTCGAACACCGGGGAGCTGTTTTTT. Amino acids: CASSHGGTSNTGELFF.

The chain combines TRBV5-4 with TRBJ2-3, with 13 bases lining up with TRBD2. This CDR3 contains 15 residues. V lost 1 base to trimming and J lost 5 bases; unmatched junction nucleotides: 1. Germline V lookup: CDR1 SGHNT, CDR2 YYREEE (reference sequence). The CDR3 nucleotides read TGTGCCAGCAGCTTGCGACTAGCGGGAGGAGATACGCAGTATTTT. Protein sequence: CASSLRLAGGDTQYF. Filled out from reference TRBV5-4 and TRBJ2-3, the complete variable domain reads ETGVTQSPTHLIKTRGQQVTLRCSSQSGHNTVSWYQQALGQGPQFIFQYYREEENGRGNFPPRFSGLQFPNYSSELNVNALELDDSALYLCASSLRLAGGDTQYFGPGTRLTVL.

This clone is a singleton in its sample. The V call is TRBV10-2, the J call TRBJ1-5; 9 positions match TRBD1. Germline V gene sequence: CDR1 WSHSY, CDR2 SAAADI. The CDR3 extends over 13 amino acids. After removal of 6 bases from V and 11 bases from J, the junction contained 8 bases not matched to a gene. This CDR3 reads CASSGQGNLAQHF. The CDR3, as DNA: TGCGCCAGCAGCGGACAGGGGAATTTGGCCCAGCATTTT.

This clone was picked up a small number of times. The rearrangement links TRBV10-1 to TRBJ2-7; 8 bases line up with TRBD2. The trim removed 7 bases at V and 8 bases at J, leaving 7 bases unmatched. Germline CDR1 WNHNN, CDR2 SYGVQD (reference sequence). The CDR3 loop spans 12 amino acids. The CDR3 DNA follows: TGCGCCAGCAAGGGTAGCGGGATAAAGCAGTACTTC. Protein sequence: CASKGSGIKQYF.

This clone was detected only a few times. The V gene is TRBV19, the J gene TRBJ1-2; TRBD1 is a possible D gene (6 bases). The germline V gene has CDR1 LNHDA and CDR2 SQIVND (reference sequence). Trimming removed 10 bases from V and 5 bases from J, with 17 bases in between. The CDR3 runs 13 residues. DNA for the CDR3: TGTGCCACAGGCCAGGGGCCAGGGTATGGCTACACCTTC. Amino acids: CATGQGPGYGYTF.

The chain is built from TRBV29-1 and TRBJ1-2; no definite D call. V was cut by 4 bases and J by 4 bases, with 10 bases left in between. The germline V gene has CDR1 SQVTM and CDR2 ANQGSEA. CDR3 length: 12 residues. Here the CDR3 reads CSVGAGLYGYTF. Here the CDR3 DNA reads TGCAGCGTTGGGGCAGGTCTCTATGGCTACACCTTC.

The chain carries TRBV24-1 and TRBJ2-2; 11 nucleotides line up with TRBD1. CDR1 and CDR2 (germline): KGHDR, SFDVKD. The V gene end was trimmed by 5 bases and the J gene end by 3 bases; junction bases not matched to a gene: 7. The length of the CDR3 is 17 residues. The CDR3 region is CATSGGPGQGDTGELFF. Here the CDR3 DNA reads TGTGCCACCAGTGGGGGACCGGGACAGGGGGACACCGGGGAGCTGTTTTTT.

The chain carries TRBV7-2 and TRBJ1-3; D not resolved. Trimming shortened V by 9 bases and J by 0 bases, and 12 bases separated the two germline ends. Germline assignment: CDR1 SGHTA and CDR2 FQGNSA. The CDR3 length is 14 residues. The CDR3: CASPGGSSGNTIYF. The CDR3 DNA reads TGTGCCAGTCCTGGAGGGAGCTCTGGAAACACCATATATTTT.

This chain joins TRBV5-6 and TRBJ2-5; 8 bases map to TRBD1. V shed 4 bases and J 7 bases; nucleotides not matched to a gene: 9. CDR1 and CDR2 (germline): SGHDT, YYEEEE. This CDR3 is built from 14 residues. The CDR3 here is CASSTTGGSGTQYF. The CDR3, as DNA: TGTGCCAGCAGCACCACAGGGGGGTCAGGGACCCAGTACTTC.

The chain is built from TRBV15 and TRBJ1-1, with D maybe TRBD1 (5 bases). V gave up 5 bases and J gave up 7 bases, with 11 bases separating them. CDR3 length: 12 amino acids. Germline-derived CDR1 and CDR2 are LNHNV and YYDKDF (reference sequence). CDR3 sequence: CATSSREGEAFF. DNA of the CDR3: TGTGCCACCAGCTCCAGGGAGGGTGAAGCTTTCTTT.

In this sample, this clone turned up once. V is TRBV5-1 and J is TRBJ1-6; D is possibly TRBD1 (6 bases). V was shortened by 3 bases and J by 4 bases, with 8 bases between the two germline ends. CDR1 is SGHRS, CDR2 YFSETQ, per germline. The CDR3 is made up of 14 amino acids. The CDR3 region has the DNA TGCGCCAGCAGCTATACAGGGTATAATTCACCCCTCCACTTT. This sequence encodes CASSYTGYNSPLHF.

The V and J genes are TRBV29-1 and TRBJ1-1; TRBD1 aligns across 9 bases. Germline V gene lookup returns CDR1 SQVTM and CDR2 ANQGSEA. Trimming cost V 8 bases and J 5 bases; bases outside gene matches: 12. The CDR3 totals 14 residues. The CDR3 is CSNRTGAWGTEAFF. For the CDR3, the DNA is TGCAGCAACCGGACAGGGGCATGGGGGACTGAAGCTTTCTTT.

This chain uses TRBV2 with TRBJ2-3; maybe TRBD1 (5 bases). CDR3 size: 13 residues. V dropped 9 bases and J dropped 4 bases, with 14 bases sitting between them. The V gene's germline CDR1 is SNHLY and CDR2 FYNNEI. CDR3 amino acids: CARRQRHADTQYF. CDR3 coding DNA: TGTGCCAGACGACAGAGGCACGCAGATACGCAGTATTTT.

This chain links TRBV5-4 with TRBJ2-7; possible D gene TRBD2, 6 bases. The CDR3 runs to 15 residues. The germline CDR1 and CDR2 sequences are SGHNT and YYREEE (reference sequence). The germline V and J ends were trimmed by 4 bases and 0 bases, with 14 bases remaining between them. The CDR3 is CASSPGEVYSYEQYF. The CDR3 coding sequence is TGTGCCAGCAGCCCGGGGGAGGTGTACTCCTACGAGCAGTACTTC.

V usage is TRBV30 and J usage is TRBJ1-6; D is unclear. This CDR3 region has 15 residues. CDR1 and CDR2 (germline): GTSNPN, SVGIG (reference sequence). V shed 0 bases and J shed 5 bases, with 11 bases lying between them. CDR3 residues: CAWSVSRPDNSPLHF. In DNA, the CDR3 is TGTGCCTGGAGTGTATCCCGTCCGGATAATTCACCCCTCCACTTT.